Following are 7 T cell receptor beta chains from one sample sequenced in a study of T cell responses to AZD1222 COVID-19 vaccine. Measured with immunoSEQ multiplex PCR; TCRdb has only the in-frame clones, and not every one. In the table there are 110,000 to 150,000 clones, around 90% of which are singletons. The sample in question was peripheral blood, obtained on day 0 of AZD1222 vaccination. The receptors derive from an adult in good health.

The J gene is TRBJ1-1, the V gene TRBV5-1; a weak D match, TRBD1 (5 bases). V lost 0 bases and J 10 bases, leaving 13 bases between the germline ends. The CDR3 spans 13 residues. CDR1 is SGHRS, CDR2 YFSETQ, per germline. The CDR3 DNA reads as TGCGCCAGCAGCTTGGATGTACGGGGGGTAGCTTTCTTT. This codes for CASSLDVRGVAFF. Full variable domain (missing parts from reference TRBV5-1 and TRBJ1-1): KAGVTQTPRYLIKTRGQQVTLSCSPISGHRSVSWYQQTPGQGLQFLFEYFSETQRNKGNFPGRFSGRQFSNSRSEMNVSTLELGDSALYLCASSLDVRGVAFFGQGTRLTVV.

The V call is TRBV18, the J call TRBJ1-5; D is undetermined. The germline V gene encodes CDR1 KGHSH and CDR2 LQKENI. With 5 bases removed from V and 7 bases from J, the gap between germline ends came to 18 bases. CDR3 size: 15 residues. The CDR3 protein is CASSDLPMGRQPQHF. CDR3 nucleotides: TGTGCCAGCTCAGATTTACCGATGGGCCGCCAGCCCCAGCATTTT.

This chain uses TRBV6-5 with TRBJ1-1; a possible D gene is TRBD1 (5 bases). Germline V gives CDR1 MNHEY, CDR2 SVGAGI. V was cut by 3 bases and J by 1 base, with 12 bases left in between. This CDR3 region has 15 residues. The chain's CDR3 is CASSYFGHKNTEAFF. The CDR3 bases are TGTGCCAGCAGTTATTTCGGACACAAGAACACTGAAGCTTTCTTT.

This chain joins TRBV4-1 and TRBJ2-1, with D possibly matching TRBD2 (6 bases). CDR1 and CDR2 from the germline V gene are MGHRA and YSYEKL. Trimming cost V 1 base and J 2 bases, with 15 bases left between them. The CDR3 runs to 17 residues. The CDR3 DNA is TGCGCCAGCAGCCAAGCTTATGGCGGGGCTCCCTACAATGAGCAGTTCTTC. Amino acid sequence: CASSQAYGGAPYNEQFF.

This chain links TRBV28 with TRBJ2-5; 14 bases map to TRBD2. Germline V gene sequence: CDR1 MDHEN, CDR2 SYDVKM. This CDR3 spans 18 amino acids. Trimming cost V 0 bases and J 5 bases; bases outside gene matches: 8. This chain's CDR3 is CASSLWGLAGALSETQYF. The CDR3 coding sequence is TGTGCCAGCAGTTTATGGGGACTAGCGGGAGCCCTTTCCGAGACCCAGTACTTC.

This clone occurred once. The V call is TRBV3-1 (or the pseudogene TRBV3-2), the J call TRBJ2-5; possibly TRBD1 for D (5 bases). Germline V gives CDR1 LGHDT, CDR2 YNNKEL (reference sequence). Trimming shortened V by 8 bases and J by 1 base, and 11 bases separated the two germline ends. The CDR3 is 13 amino acids. The CDR3 DNA reads as TGTGCCAGCGAAGGGGAAGTCCAAGAGACCCAGTACTTC. Protein sequence: CASEGEVQETQYF.

V gene TRBV4-3 combines with J gene TRBJ2-2, with D maybe TRBD1 (6 bases). The CDR3 has 14 amino acids. The V gene's germline CDR1 is LGHNA and CDR2 YSLEER. Deletions cut 3 bases from V and 4 bases from J, with 9 bases between. The CDR3 DNA sequence: TGCGCCAGCAGCCAGGAGGACAGCACCGGGGAGCTGTTTTTT. Protein product: CASSQEDSTGELFF.